The present entry profiles one T cell receptor (beta chain) with its context. This entry comes from a study of T cell changes during pregnancy in multiple sclerosis. Measured with immunoSEQ multiplex PCR; TCRdb has only the in-frame clones, and not every one. The sample lists more than 55,000 clones; approximately 90% were seen once. The CDR3 runs to 13 residues. Germline lookup yields CDR1 SGHTA and CDR2 FQGNSA. V lost 10 bases and J 1 base, leaving 10 bases between the germline ends. This clonotype was sampled from a female donor with multiple sclerosis, enrolled in a pregnancy study. The starting material was peripheral blood, obtained in the second trimester of pregnancy. The chain employs TRBV7-2 and TRBJ2-2; a weak D match, TRBD2 (6 bases). CDR3 amino acids: CAIKGLNTGELFF. For the CDR3, the DNA is TGTGCCATCAAGGGACTGAACACCGGGGAGCTGTTTTTT.